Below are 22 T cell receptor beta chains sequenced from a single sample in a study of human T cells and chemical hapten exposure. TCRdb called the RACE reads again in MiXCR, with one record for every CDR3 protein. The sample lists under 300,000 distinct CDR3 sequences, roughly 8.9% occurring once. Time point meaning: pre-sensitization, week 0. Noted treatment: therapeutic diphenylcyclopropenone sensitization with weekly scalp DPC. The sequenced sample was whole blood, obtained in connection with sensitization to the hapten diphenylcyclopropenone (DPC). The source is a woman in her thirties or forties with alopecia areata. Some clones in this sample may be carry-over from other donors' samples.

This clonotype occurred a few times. CDR3 protein: CASSRTSGRPDTQYF. CDR3 coding DNA: TGTGCCAGCAGTCGGACTAGCGGGAGGCCAGATACGCAGTATTTT. The J gene is TRBJ2-3, the V gene TRBV6-5; 14 bases agree with TRBD2. The CDR3 loop spans 15 amino acids. V lost 5 bases, J lost 4 bases, and 2 bases stayed unmatched. The germline CDR1 and CDR2 sequences are MNHEY and SVGAGI.

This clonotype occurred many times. CDR3 sequence (DNA): TGCGCCAGCAGCCAAGTCGAGGGCCCAACCTACGAGCAGTACTTC. It translates to CASSQVEGPTYEQYF. The V call is TRBV4-1, the J call TRBJ2-7, with a tentative D call TRBD2 (5 bases). CDR3 length: 15 residues. Per germline, CDR1 MGHRA and CDR2 YSYEKL. V was trimmed by 1 base and J by 2 bases, leaving 12 bases between them.

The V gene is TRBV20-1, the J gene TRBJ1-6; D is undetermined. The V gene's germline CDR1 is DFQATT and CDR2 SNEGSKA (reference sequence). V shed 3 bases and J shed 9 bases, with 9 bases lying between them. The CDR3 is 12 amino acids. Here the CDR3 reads CSASQHGSPLHF. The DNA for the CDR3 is TGCAGTGCTAGCCAGCATGGTTCACCCCTCCACTTT.

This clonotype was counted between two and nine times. The CDR3, as DNA: TGTGCCGGCGGGGGAAGCCGGGGGGTCGGAGAAAAACTGTTTTTT. Protein sequence: CAGGGSRGVGEKLFF. The chain couples TRBV27 to TRBJ1-4; tentative D call: TRBD1 (5 bases). Trimming removed 11 bases at V and 8 bases at J, with 24 bases between. The germline CDR1 and CDR2 sequences are MNHEY and SMNVEV (reference sequence). This CDR3 contains 15 residues.

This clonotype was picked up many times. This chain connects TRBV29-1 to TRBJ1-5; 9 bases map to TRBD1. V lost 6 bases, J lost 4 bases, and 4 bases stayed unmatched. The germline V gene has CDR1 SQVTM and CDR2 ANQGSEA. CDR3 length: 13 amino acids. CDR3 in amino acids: CSVGQGRNQPQHF. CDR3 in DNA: TGCAGCGTAGGACAGGGGAGGAATCAGCCCCAGCATTTT.

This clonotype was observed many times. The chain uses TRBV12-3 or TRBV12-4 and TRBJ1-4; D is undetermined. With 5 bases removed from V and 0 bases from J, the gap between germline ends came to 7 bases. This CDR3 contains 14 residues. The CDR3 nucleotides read TGTGCCAGCAGTCCGCCTCCAACTAATGAAAAACTGTTTTTT. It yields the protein CASSPPPTNEKLFF.

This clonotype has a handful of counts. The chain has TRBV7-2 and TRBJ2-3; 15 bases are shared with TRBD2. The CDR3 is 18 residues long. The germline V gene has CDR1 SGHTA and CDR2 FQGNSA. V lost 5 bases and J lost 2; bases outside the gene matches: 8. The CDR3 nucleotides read TGTGCCAGCAGCCTGGGACTAGCGGGAGGAAGCTTCACAGATACGCAGTATTTT. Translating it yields CASSLGLAGGSFTDTQYF.

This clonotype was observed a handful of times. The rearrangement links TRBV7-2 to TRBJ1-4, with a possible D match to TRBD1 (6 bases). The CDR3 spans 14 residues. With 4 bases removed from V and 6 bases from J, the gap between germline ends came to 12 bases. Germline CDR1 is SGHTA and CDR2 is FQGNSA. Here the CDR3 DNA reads TGTGCCAGCAGCTCGCAGGGGACCGATGAAAAACTGTTTTTT. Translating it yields CASSSQGTDEKLFF. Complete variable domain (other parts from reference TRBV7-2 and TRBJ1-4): GAGVSQSPSNKVTEKGKDVELRCDPISGHTALYWYRQSLGQGLEFLIYFQGNSAPDKSGLPSDRFSAERTGGSVSTLTIQRTQQEDSAVYLCASSSQGTDEKLFFGSGTQLSVL.

The CDR3 reads CASRNTGSYGNTIYF. CDR3 coding DNA: TGTGCCAGCAGAAATACAGGGTCTTATGGAAACACCATATATTTT. The chain recombines TRBV28 with TRBJ1-3; the D gene is possibly TRBD1 (6 bases). Germline CDR1 reads MDHEN; CDR2 reads SYDVKM. The CDR3 spans 15 residues. V gave up 6 bases and J gave up 3 bases, with 15 bases separating them.

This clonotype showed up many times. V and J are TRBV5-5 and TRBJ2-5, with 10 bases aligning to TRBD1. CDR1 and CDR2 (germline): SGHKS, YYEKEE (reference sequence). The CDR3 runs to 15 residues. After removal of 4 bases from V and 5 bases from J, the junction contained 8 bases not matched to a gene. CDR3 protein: CASSLGQGRSETQYF. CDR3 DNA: TGTGCCAGCAGCCTGGGACAGGGGCGGTCGGAGACCCAGTACTTC.

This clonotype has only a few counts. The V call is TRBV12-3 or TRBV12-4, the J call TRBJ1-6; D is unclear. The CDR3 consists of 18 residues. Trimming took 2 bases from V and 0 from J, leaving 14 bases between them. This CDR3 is CASSLPLGGSSYNSPLHF. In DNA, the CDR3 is TGTGCCAGCAGTTTACCCCTCGGAGGGAGCTCCTATAATTCACCCCTCCACTTT.

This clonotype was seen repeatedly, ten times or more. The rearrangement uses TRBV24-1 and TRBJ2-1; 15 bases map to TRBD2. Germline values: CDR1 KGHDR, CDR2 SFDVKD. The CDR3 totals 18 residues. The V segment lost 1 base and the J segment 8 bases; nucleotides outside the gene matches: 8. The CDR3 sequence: CATSDFGLAGGPRYEQFF. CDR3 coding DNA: TGTGCCACCAGTGATTTCGGACTAGCGGGAGGGCCAAGGTATGAGCAGTTCTTC.

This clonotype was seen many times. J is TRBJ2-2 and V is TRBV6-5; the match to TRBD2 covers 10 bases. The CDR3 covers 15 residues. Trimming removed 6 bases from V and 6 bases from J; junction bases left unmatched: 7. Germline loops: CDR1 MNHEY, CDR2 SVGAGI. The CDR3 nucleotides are TGTGCCAGCAGGGAAGCGGGAGGGCCTTCCGGGGAGCTGTTTTTT. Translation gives CASREAGGPSGELFF.

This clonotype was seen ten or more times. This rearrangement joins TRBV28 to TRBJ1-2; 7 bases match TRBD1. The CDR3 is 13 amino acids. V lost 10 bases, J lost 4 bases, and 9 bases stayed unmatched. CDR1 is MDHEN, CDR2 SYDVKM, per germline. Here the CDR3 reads CAIPTQGGYGYTF. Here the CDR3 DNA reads TGTGCCATACCAACGCAGGGGGGCTATGGCTACACCTTC.

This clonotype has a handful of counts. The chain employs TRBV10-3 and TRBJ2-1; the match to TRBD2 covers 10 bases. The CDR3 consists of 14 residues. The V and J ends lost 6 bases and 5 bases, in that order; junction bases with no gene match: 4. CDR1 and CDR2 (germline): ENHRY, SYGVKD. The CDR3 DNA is TGTGCCATCAGCGGACTAGCGGCTAACAATGAGCAGTTCTTC. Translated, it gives CAISGLAANNEQFF.

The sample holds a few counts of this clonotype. The CDR3 DNA reads TGTGCCAGCAGTTACGTGCAGGGCCAAGGGAACACTGAAGCTTTCTTT. Its translation is CASSYVQGQGNTEAFF. The J gene is TRBJ1-1, the V gene TRBV6-5; weak D call: TRBD1 (5 bases). Trimming stripped 2 bases from V and 1 base from J, with 14 bases between. Germline-derived CDR1 and CDR2 are MNHEY and SVGAGI. There are 16 residues in the CDR3.

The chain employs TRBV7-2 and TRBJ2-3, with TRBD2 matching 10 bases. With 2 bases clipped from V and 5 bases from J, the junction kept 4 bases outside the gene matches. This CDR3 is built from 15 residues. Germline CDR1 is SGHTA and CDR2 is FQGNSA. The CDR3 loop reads CASSLSPSGRDTQYF. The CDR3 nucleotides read TGTGCCAGCAGCTTATCCCCTAGCGGGAGAGATACGCAGTATTTT.

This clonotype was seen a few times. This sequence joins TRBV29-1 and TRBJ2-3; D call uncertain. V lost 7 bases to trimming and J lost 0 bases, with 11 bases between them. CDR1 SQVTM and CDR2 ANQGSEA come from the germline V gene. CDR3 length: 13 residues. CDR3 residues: CSGDTTSTDTQYF. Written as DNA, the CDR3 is TGCAGCGGGGATACCACTAGCACAGATACGCAGTATTTT.

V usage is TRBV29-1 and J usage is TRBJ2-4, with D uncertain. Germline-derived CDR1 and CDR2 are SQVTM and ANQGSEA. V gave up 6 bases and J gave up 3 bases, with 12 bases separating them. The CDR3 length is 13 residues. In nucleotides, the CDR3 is TGCAGCGTCAGCCTCATAGTCAAAAACATTCAGTACTTC. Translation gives CSVSLIVKNIQYF. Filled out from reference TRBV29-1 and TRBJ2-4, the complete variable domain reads SAVISQKPSRDICQRGTSLTIQCQVDSQVTMMFWYRQQPGQSLTLIATANQGSEATYESGFVIDKFPISRPNLTFSTLTVSNMSPEDSSIYLCSVSLIVKNIQYFGAGTRLSVL.

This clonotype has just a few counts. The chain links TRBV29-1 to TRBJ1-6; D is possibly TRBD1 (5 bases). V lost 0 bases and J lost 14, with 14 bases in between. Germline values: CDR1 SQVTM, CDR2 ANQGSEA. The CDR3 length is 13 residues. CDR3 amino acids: CSVEEGQGRSLHF. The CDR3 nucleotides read TGCAGCGTTGAAGAGGGGCAGGGACGGTCCCTCCACTTT. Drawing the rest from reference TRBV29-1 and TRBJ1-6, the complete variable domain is SAVISQKPSRDICQRGTSLTIQCQVDSQVTMMFWYRQQPGQSLTLIATANQGSEATYESGFVIDKFPISRPNLTFSTLTVSNMSPEDSSIYLCSVEEGQGRSLHFGNGTRLTVT.

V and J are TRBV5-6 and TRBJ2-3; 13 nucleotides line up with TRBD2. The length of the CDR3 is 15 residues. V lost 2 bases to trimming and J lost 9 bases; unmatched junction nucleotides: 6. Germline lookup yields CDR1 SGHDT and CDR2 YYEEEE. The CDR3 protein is CASSFGLAGDETQYF. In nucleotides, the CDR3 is TGTGCCAGCAGCTTCGGACTAGCGGGAGATGAAACGCAGTATTTT.

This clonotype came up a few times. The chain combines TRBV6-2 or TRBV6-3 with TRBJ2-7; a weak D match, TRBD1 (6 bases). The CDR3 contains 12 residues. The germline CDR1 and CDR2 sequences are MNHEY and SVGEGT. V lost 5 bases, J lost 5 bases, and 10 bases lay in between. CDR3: CASSPRTDEQYF. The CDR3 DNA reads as TGTGCCAGCAGTCCGAGGACAGACGAGCAGTACTTC.